A selection of T cell receptor beta chains follows, all from one sample in a study of CD8+CD57+ T cells in acquired aplastic anemia. MiXCR, run by TCRdb on the reads, gives a single entry per CDR3 protein. Among 35,000 to 40,000 distinct CDR3 sequences listed, under 80% were seen once. Material: sorted CD4+, CD8+, or CD8+CD57+ T cells (not recorded which) from PBMCs. The origin of the receptors is a human donor in good health, serving as a control. Each CDR3 is given with its conserved first and last residue. A D gene is named only where the DNA matches it firmly. The listing skips clone size in some rows; elsewhere it reads once, few, many or a size class.

TRBJ1-2 NA NA TRBV25-1 TGTGCCAGCAGTTTAGTAGCAGCAAACTATGGCTACACCTTC CASSLVAANYGYTF
TRBJ2-7 NA NA TRBV20-1 TGCAGTGCTGCCCCCCCGGCAGGGGGGGGTGTCGGCTACGAGCAGTACTTC CSAAPPAGGGVGYEQYF
TRBJ1-1 NA NA TRBV28 TGTGCCACTTGGAGGGTTCGTGCTTTCTTT CATWRVRAFF
TRBJ1-1 NA NA TRBV19 TGTGCCAGTAGCCTGGGCCCCACCCTGAACACTGAAGCTTTCTTT CASSLGPTLNTEAFF
TRBJ2-3 NA NA TRBV10-2 TGCGCCAGCCAACCCACAGATACGCAGTATTTT CASQPTDTQYF
TRBJ1-5 TRBD1 NA TRBV19 TGTGCCAGTAGTGTACAGGGGGCGAATCAGCCCCAGCATTTT CASSVQGANQPQHF
TRBJ2-7 TRBD2 NA TRBV9 TGTGCCAGCAGCGCGCCCTCGGGCGGGGGGTCCCGATCGTCCTACGAGCAGTACTTC CASSAPSGGGSRSSYEQYF
TRBJ2-5 NA NA TRBV25-1 TGTGCCAGCAGTGAACCAGGGAGGGAGACCCAGTACTTC CASSEPGRETQYF
TRBJ2-5 TRBD2 NA TRBV9 TGTGCCAGCAGCGAGGGACTAGCGGGAGGGCCGGAGGAGACCCAGTACTTC CASSEGLAGGPEETQYF
TRBJ1-2 NA once TRBV10-3 TGTGCCATCCAGGAGGATTCCGCTAACTATGGCTACACCTTC CAIQEDSANYGYTF
TRBJ2-7 TRBD2 NA TRBV19 TGTGCCAGTAGTATAAGGCCTAGCGGGCCCTACGAGCAGTACTTC CASSIRPSGPYEQYF
TRBJ2-7 NA NA TRBV20-1 TGCAGTGCTAGGGGCACGGCCTACGAGCAGTACTTC CSARGTAYEQYF
TRBJ2-1 NA NA TRBV20-1 TGCAGTGCTAGAGGAGACATAGAGCAGTTCTTC CSARGDIEQFF
TRBJ2-1 NA NA TRBV11-1 TGTGCCAGCAACCCTACCGCGGTCTACCTACCCAATGAGCAGTTCTTC CASNPTAVYLPNEQFF
TRBJ2-7 TRBD1 NA TRBV2 TGTGCCAGCAGTGAAGACAGGGGGTCCTACGAGCAGTACTTC CASSEDRGSYEQYF
TRBJ2-1 NA NA TRBV11-2 TGTGCCAGCAGCTTAGAGCAACAAAAGGCGTCCTACAATGAGCAGTTCTTC CASSLEQQKASYNEQFF
TRBJ2-6 TRBD1 once TRBV19 TGTGCCAGCGCAGGGGGCTGGGCCAACGTCCTGACTTTC CASAGGWANVLTF
TRBJ1-5 NA NA TRBV7-2 TGTGCCAGCAGTGGGGGAAGCAATCAGCCCCAGCATTTT CASSGGSNQPQHF
TRBJ1-1 NA NA TRBV5-4 TGTGCCAGCGGCACCTTTTGGCGGGGGGAAGCTTTCTTT CASGTFWRGEAFF
TRBJ1-3 NA NA TRBV2 TGTGCCAGCGGGACAACTGGAAACACCATATATTTT CASGTTGNTIYF
TRBJ1-2 TRBD1 NA TRBV24-1 TGTGCCACCAGTGAGACGAGGACAGGCTCCGGCTACACCTTC CATSETRTGSGYTF
TRBJ2-1 TRBD2 NA TRBV9 TGTGCCAGCGGACTAGCGGGAGTTGCCTACAATGAGCAGTTCTTC CASGLAGVAYNEQFF
TRBJ2-1 TRBD1 NA TRBV5-1 TGCGCCAGCAGCTTGGAGACAGGGGAATACAATGAGCAGCTCTTC CASSLETGEYNEQLF
TRBJ2-2 NA many TRBV6-1 TGTGCCAGCACCCTAATTGGGGCGGGTGGGGAGCTGTTTTTT CASTLIGAGGELFF
TRBJ2-1 NA NA TRBV24-1 TGTGCCACCAGTGATTTGCAGGGGCACAATGAGCAGTTCTTC CATSDLQGHNEQFF
TRBJ1-1 NA NA TRBV9 TGTGCCAGCAGCGTAGGTGAAGAAAGAGCTGAAGCTTTCTTT CASSVGEERAEAFF
TRBJ2-7 TRBD1 few TRBV24-1 TGTGCCACCAGGGACAGGGTTATCACCTACGAGCAGTACTTC CATRDRVITYEQYF
TRBJ1-6 NA NA TRBV3-1 TGTGCCAGCAGAAAACACAGCCAGGGTTCACCCCTCCACTTT CASRKHSQGSPLHF
TRBJ1-1 NA NA TRBV7-9 TGTGCCAGCAGGCCGCTGGTGAACACTGAAGCTTTCTTT CASRPLVNTEAFF
TRBJ1-1 NA medium-sized TRBV12-3/TRBV12-4 TGTGCCAGCAGTGATAGTCCCACTGAAGCTTTCTTT CASSDSPTEAFF
TRBJ1-1 NA NA TRBV20-1 TGCAGTGTCGGGGGTGCCACTGAAGCTTTCTTT CSVGGATEAFF
TRBJ1-2 NA few TRBV2 TGTGCCAGCAGCTCTAATACATATGGCTACACCTTC CASSSNTYGYTF
TRBJ2-7 NA NA TRBV2 TGTGCCAGCAGGGACAGTAAAGGACCTCGCTTC CASRDSKGPRF
TRBJ1-2 TRBD1 NA TRBV27 TGTGCCAGCAGTCCCCTTACAGGGGAGGTGGGGTTTGGCTACACCTTC CASSPLTGEVGFGYTF
TRBJ1-6 NA NA TRBV10-3 TGTGCCACGTACCCCATAGCTGGTTCACCCCTCCACTTT CATYPIAGSPLHF
TRBJ2-3 NA few TRBV7-6 TGTGCCAGCAGTGTCGTGGCAGATACGCAGTATTTT CASSVVADTQYF
TRBJ2-7 NA NA TRBV4-3 TGCGCCAGCAGCCAAGAACGTTCTTTCGGGGAGTACGAGCAGTACTTC CASSQERSFGEYEQYF
TRBJ1-2 TRBD1 NA TRBV20-1 TGCAGTCCTAACAGGGGAGGGTATGGCTACACCTTC CSPNRGGYGYTF
TRBJ1-1 TRBD1 NA TRBV29-1 TGCAGCGTCGTGGACAGGGTATTTATGGACACTGAAGCTTTCTTT CSVVDRVFMDTEAFF
TRBJ2-1 TRBD2 many TRBV4-3 TGCGCCAGCAGCCAAGATCGGCTAGCGGGGGGGGGTGAGCAGTTCTTC CASSQDRLAGGGEQFF
TRBJ2-5 NA NA TRBV29-1 TGCAGCGTTGTCTCGGGGGCAGAGACCCGGTACTTC CSVVSGAETRYF
TRBJ1-1 TRBD1 NA TRBV6-1 TGTGCCAGCCGAGTAAGGGGGCCAGGAAAAGACTCGAACACTGAAGCTTTCTTT CASRVRGPGKDSNTEAFF
TRBJ2-7 TRBD1 NA TRBV25-1 TGTGCCAGCAGTGACTACGGGACAGACGAGCAGTACTTC CASSDYGTDEQYF
TRBJ1-1 NA NA TRBV2 TGTGCCAGCCGGAGGACACGGGACACTGAAGCTTTCTTT CASRRTRDTEAFF
TRBJ2-5 NA NA TRBV20-1 TGCAGTGCTAGCGGAAAAGAGACCCAGTACTTC CSASGKETQYF